The 15 T cell receptor beta chains below come from one sample, sequenced in a study of cytomegalovirus exposure and HLA in healthy donors. The PCR ran on 60 Vbeta and 13 Jbeta primers. Data came from immunoSEQ multiplex PCR; TCRdb stores just in-frame clones and leaves some out. The top ten clones hold roughly 3.8% of a sample with 85,000 to 100,000 clones, more than 70% of them seen once. The sequencing input was PBMCs. The receptors originated from a woman in her thirties or forties in good health and CMV-seronegative.

The chain carries TRBV2 and TRBJ2-2, with D possibly being TRBD1 (5 bases). Trimming removed 7 bases from V and 5 bases from J, with 11 bases in between. CDR1 SNHLY and CDR2 FYNNEI come from the germline V gene. The CDR3 totals 13 residues. The CDR3 nucleotides are TGTGCCAGCACTAGGGCAGGGACCGGGGAGCTGTTTTTT. Translation gives CASTRAGTGELFF.

The chain couples TRBV18 to TRBJ2-5; D is perhaps TRBD2 (6 bases). The CDR3 is 15 residues long. The V end lost 0 bases, the J end lost 5 bases, and 13 bases lay between the germline ends. Germline V CDR1 and CDR2: KGHSH, LQKENI. The CDR3 region is CASSPPGRRGETQYF. The CDR3, as DNA: TGTGCCAGCTCACCACCGGGGCGTCGGGGGGAGACCCAGTACTTC.

In the case of this clone: Its ends do not fully match the called genes, so a read error is possible. The chain carries TRBV27 and TRBJ1-2, with TRBD1 matching over 7 bases. Germline V gene data show CDR1 as MNHEY and CDR2 as SMNVEV (reference sequence). This CDR3 is 15 amino acids long. The CDR3 protein is CASSSLGQANYGYPF. The CDR3 DNA reads as TGTGCCAGCAGTTCGTTAGGACAGGCTAACTATGGCTACCCCTTC.

CDR3 in amino acids: CASSFGTGVLEQYF. In DNA form, the CDR3 reads TGTGCCAGCAGCTTCGGGACAGGGGTTCTCGAGCAGTACTTC. The V call is TRBV5-5, the J call TRBJ2-7, with 10 bases matching TRBD1. Germline V gene sequence: CDR1 SGHKS, CDR2 YYEKEE (reference sequence). The CDR3 has 14 amino acids. J gave up 6 bases and V 2 bases, and 5 bases lay outside the gene matches.

The chain links TRBV15 to TRBJ2-5, with D possibly matching TRBD1 (6 bases). The CDR3 length is 13 residues. Germline lookup yields CDR1 LNHNV and CDR2 YYDKDF (reference sequence). Trimming took 6 bases from V and 6 from J, leaving 14 bases between them. CDR3 in amino acids: CATRTSRDKTQYF. CDR3 bases: TGTGCCACCAGAACGAGTCGGGACAAGACCCAGTACTTC.

The chain is built from TRBV18 and TRBJ1-6; no clear D. Trimming removed 5 bases from V and 4 bases from J, with 9 bases in between. This CDR3 comprises 14 residues. Germline CDR1 reads KGHSH; CDR2 reads LQKENI. CDR3 nucleotides: TGTGCCAGCTCAAACGGGATGTATAATTCACCCCTCCACTTT. Translation: CASSNGMYNSPLHF.

V usage is TRBV19 and J usage is TRBJ1-6; no definite D call. Trimming removed 7 bases from V and 7 bases from J, with 11 bases in between. This CDR3 contains 13 residues. From germline, CDR1 is LNHDA and CDR2 SQIVND (reference sequence). This chain's CDR3 is CASKTADNSPLHF. The CDR3, as DNA: TGTGCCAGTAAAACAGCAGACAATTCACCCCTCCACTTT.

This clone was observed a few times. The chain is built from TRBV7-2 and TRBJ2-1, with TRBD1 as a possible D gene (6 bases). Germline V gene data show CDR1 as SGHTA and CDR2 as FQGNSA. Trimming removed 2 bases at V and 10 bases at J, with 21 bases between. CDR3 length: 16 amino acids. The chain's CDR3 is CASSLTWGPSLGEQFF. CDR3 sequence (DNA): TGTGCCAGCAGCTTAACTTGGGGGCCCAGCTTAGGAGAGCAGTTCTTC.

This rearrangement joins TRBV28 to TRBJ2-1; the match to TRBD1 covers 9 bases. The length of the CDR3 is 15 residues. V shed 1 base, J shed 6 bases, and the junction held 4 bases outside the gene matches. The germline gives CDR1 MDHEN, CDR2 SYDVKM. CDR3 protein: CASSLSPDRGNEQFF. In DNA, the CDR3 is TGTGCCAGCAGTTTATCCCCGGACAGGGGCAATGAGCAGTTCTTC.

The rearrangement links TRBV7-2 to TRBJ2-5; 8 bases are shared with TRBD1. Germline CDR1 reads SGHTA; CDR2 reads FQGNSA. The length of the CDR3 is 15 residues. Trimming at V came to 7 bases and at J to 5 bases, leaving 12 bases not matched to a gene. The CDR3 DNA reads as TGTGCCAGCACCTTGACAGGGGAGGTTGGGGAGACCCAGTACTTC. Protein product: CASTLTGEVGETQYF. Using reference TRBV7-2 and TRBJ2-5 for the parts outside the CDR3, the full variable domain is GAGVSQSPSNKVTEKGKDVELRCDPISGHTALYWYRQSLGQGLEFLIYFQGNSAPDKSGLPSDRFSAERTGGSVSTLTIQRTQQEDSAVYLCASTLTGEVGETQYFGPGTRLLVL.

The gene calls are TRBV30 and TRBJ2-5; no reliable D call. This CDR3 has 11 residues. Germline values: CDR1 GTSNPN, CDR2 SVGIG (reference sequence). Trimming shortened V by 3 bases and J by 5 bases, and 7 bases separated the two germline ends. The CDR3 is CAWSARETQYF. The CDR3 nucleotides read TGTGCCTGGAGCGCGAGGGAGACCCAGTACTTC.

The genes are TRBV7-2 and TRBJ1-4; D might be TRBD1 (6 bases). Trimming shortened V by 3 bases and J by 0 bases, and 8 bases separated the two germline ends. The CDR3 extends over 15 amino acids. Germline V gene data show CDR1 as SGHTA and CDR2 as FQGNSA. CDR3 loop: CASSFGQTTNEKLFF. The CDR3, as DNA: TGTGCCAGCAGCTTCGGACAGACAACTAATGAAAAACTGTTTTTT.

V gene TRBV5-4 combines with J gene TRBJ1-6, with D unresolved. The CDR3 sequence is 15 residues long. The V gene's germline CDR1 is SGHNT and CDR2 YYREEE (reference sequence). V shed 2 bases and J shed 0 bases, with 6 bases lying between them. CDR3 coding DNA: TGTGCCAGCAGCTTAAAGAGCTCCTATAATTCACCCCTCCACTTT. Its protein is CASSLKSSYNSPLHF.

This rearrangement joins TRBV4-3 to TRBJ2-1; 10 bases match TRBD1. The germline V gene has CDR1 LGHNA and CDR2 YSLEER. The CDR3 spans 19 residues. Trimming removed 0 bases from V and 6 bases from J; junction bases left unmatched: 14. This CDR3 reads CASSQEGQGIILRCNEQFF. CDR3 sequence (DNA): TGCGCCAGCAGCCAAGAGGGACAGGGGATCATTCTGCGGTGCAATGAGCAGTTCTTC.

The J gene is TRBJ1-5, the V gene TRBV7-8; 7 nucleotides line up with TRBD1. The CDR3 length is 17 residues. Losses at the gene ends were 2 bases for V and 1 base for J; bases not matched to a gene: 8. The germline CDR1 and CDR2 sequences are SGHVS and FQNEAQ. This CDR3 reads CASSLFQTGSSNQPQHF. The CDR3 DNA follows: TGTGCCAGCAGCTTATTCCAGACAGGGTCAAGCAATCAGCCCCAGCATTTT. Supplemented by reference TRBV7-8 and TRBJ1-5, the full variable domain reads GAGVSQSPRYKVAKRGQDVALRCDPISGHVSLFWYQQALGQGPEFLTYFQNEAQLDKSGLPSDRFFAERPEGSVSTLKIQRTQQEDSAVYLCASSLFQTGSSNQPQHFGDGTRLSIL.